The following is a T cell receptor beta chain sequence with its context. What it recognizes is unknown. This specimen comes from a study of T cell repertoires in cytomegalovirus infection. V shed 4 bases and J shed 5 bases, with 7 bases lying between them. The CDR3 is 12 amino acids. Looked up from germline, CDR1 is SGDLS and CDR2 is YYNGEE. TCRdb fed the reads into MiXCR, producing one record per CDR3 protein. The table records approximately 120,000 distinct CDR3 sequences, about 32% of them present only once. General study results and limits: Cumulative public TCR beta family frequency identified CMV carriers with the relevant HLA. HLA-C-restricted CMV-specific TCR beta clonotypes prevailed in the ex vivo response.

The sample here was CD8+ T cells from cultured PBMCs, taken from culture after CMV antigen stimulation. V gene TRBV9 combines with J gene TRBJ2-1; D uncertain. The origin of this receptor is a human donor in good health (CMV status not recorded). Some clones in this sample may be carry-over from other donors' samples. CDR3 bases: TGTGCCAGCAGCCCTTGGGACAATGAGCAGTTCTTC. This gives the protein CASSPWDNEQFF. Full variable domain (remainder filled in from reference TRBV9 and TRBJ2-1): DSGVTQTPKHLITATGQRVTLRCSPRSGDLSVYWYQQSLDQGLQFLIQYYNGEERAKGNILERFSAQQFPDLHSELNLSSLELGDSALYFCASSPWDNEQFFGPGTRLTVL.